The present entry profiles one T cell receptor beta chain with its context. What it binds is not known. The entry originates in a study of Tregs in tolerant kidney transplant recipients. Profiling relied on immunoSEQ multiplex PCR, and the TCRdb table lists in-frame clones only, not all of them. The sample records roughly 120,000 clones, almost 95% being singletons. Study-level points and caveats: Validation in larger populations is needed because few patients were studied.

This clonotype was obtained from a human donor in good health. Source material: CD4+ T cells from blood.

DNA for the CDR3: TGTGCCAGCAGCGTAAGAAGACTAGCGGGGGGGCCGGGCTCCTACAATGAGCAGTTCTTC. Protein: CASSVRRLAGGPGSYNEQFF. The chain links TRBV9 to TRBJ2-1; the match to TRBD2 covers 14 bases. Germline V gives CDR1 SGDLS, CDR2 YYNGEE. Trimming took 1 base from V and 0 from J; bases not matched to a gene: 9. The CDR3 length is 20 residues. Full variable domain (missing parts from reference TRBV9 and TRBJ2-1): DSGVTQTPKHLITATGQRVTLRCSPRSGDLSVYWYQQSLDQGLQFLIQYYNGEERAKGNILERFSAQQFPDLHSELNLSSLELGDSALYFCASSVRRLAGGPGSYNEQFFGPGTRLTVL.